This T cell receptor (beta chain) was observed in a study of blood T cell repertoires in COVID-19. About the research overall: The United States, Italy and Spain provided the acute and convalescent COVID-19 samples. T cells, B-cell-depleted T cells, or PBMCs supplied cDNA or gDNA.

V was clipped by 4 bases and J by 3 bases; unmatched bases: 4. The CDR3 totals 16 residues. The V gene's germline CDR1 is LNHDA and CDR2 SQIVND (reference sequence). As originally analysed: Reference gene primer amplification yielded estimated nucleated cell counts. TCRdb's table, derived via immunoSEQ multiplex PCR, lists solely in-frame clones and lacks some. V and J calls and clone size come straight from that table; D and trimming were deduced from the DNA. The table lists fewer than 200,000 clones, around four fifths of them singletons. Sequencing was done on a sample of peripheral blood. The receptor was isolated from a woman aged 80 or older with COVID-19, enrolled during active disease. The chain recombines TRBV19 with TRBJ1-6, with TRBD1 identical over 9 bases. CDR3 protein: CASSTGQGNYNSPLHF. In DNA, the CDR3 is TGTGCCAGTAGTACGGGACAGGGTAACTATAATTCACCCCTCCACTTT.